The 21 T cell receptor beta chains below were found in one sample sequenced in a study of chemoradiotherapy in HPV16-positive cancers. Here immunoSEQ multiplex PCR was the method, and the copy in TCRdb shows in-frame clones only, minus some. Counted here are about 7,400 clones, approximately 79% occurring once; the ten biggest clones make up 16%. Sequenced material: tumor tissue, taken from a patient who underwent chemoradiotherapy. The receptors come from a human donor with HPV-associated anogenital cancer.

The chain couples TRBV5-4 to TRBJ2-3; D tentatively reads TRBD1 or TRBD2 (5 bases each). Looked up from germline, CDR1 is SGHNT and CDR2 is YYREEE (reference sequence). V was shortened by 2 bases and J by 10 bases, with 8 bases between the two germline ends. The CDR3 covers 11 residues. The CDR3 bases are TGTGCCAGCAGCTTCCTGGGGGCGCAGTATTTT. The encoded protein is CASSFLGAQYF.

V usage is TRBV11-2 and J usage is TRBJ1-1; TRBD1 might be the D (5 bases). Per the germline V gene, CDR1 is SGHAT and CDR2 is FQNNGV. The CDR3 has 13 residues. The V and J ends lost 1 base and 8 bases respectively, with 11 bases between them. This chain's CDR3 is CASSLVPGGEAFF. CDR3 in DNA: TGTGCCAGCAGCTTAGTCCCGGGGGGAGAAGCTTTCTTT.

The chain combines TRBV29-1 with TRBJ2-2, with a possible D match to TRBD1 (5 bases). This CDR3 is 11 amino acids long. The germline V gene encodes CDR1 SQVTM and CDR2 ANQGSEA. Trimming left V 6 bases short and J 13 bases short, with 15 bases between. CDR3 sequence (DNA): TGCAGCGTCCCAAGGGGCCGGCGGCTGTTTTTT. Encoded protein: CSVPRGRRLFF.

V gene TRBV19 combines with J gene TRBJ2-1; TRBD2 aligns across 8 bases. The CDR3 is 17 residues long. Germline V lookup: CDR1 LNHDA, CDR2 SQIVND (reference sequence). The V gene end was trimmed by 3 bases and the J gene end by 9 bases; junction bases not matched to a gene: 16. In DNA, the CDR3 is TGTGCCAGTAGTATTTTTAGCGGGGCTCCTAATGCAGCTGAGCAGTTCTTC. Protein product: CASSIFSGAPNAAEQFF.

This clone was found once. The gene calls are TRBV7-9 and TRBJ1-6; D is undetermined. This CDR3 is 16 amino acids long. V was pared by 5 bases and J by 3 bases, with 14 bases between. Germline V CDR1 and CDR2: SEHNR, FQNEAQ (reference sequence). DNA for the CDR3: TGTGCCAGCAGCGACGGATACCGGCTCTATAATTCACCCCTCCACTTT. It is translated as CASSDGYRLYNSPLHF.

The chain has TRBV5-4 and TRBJ2-1; D remains unclear. Germline lookup yields CDR1 SGHNT and CDR2 YYREEE (reference sequence). The CDR3 consists of 15 residues. V gave up 1 base and J gave up 6 bases, with 14 bases separating them. The CDR3 region is CASSLWVSQLNEQFF. CDR3 bases: TGTGCCAGCAGCTTGTGGGTGTCCCAACTCAATGAGCAGTTCTTC.

The rearrangement links TRBV19 to TRBJ2-3, with D perhaps assigned TRBD1 or TRBD2 (5 bases each). The V gene lost 5 bases and the J gene lost 4 bases, with 19 bases spanning the gap. Germline V gives CDR1 LNHDA, CDR2 SQIVND (reference sequence). This CDR3 spans 16 amino acids. CDR3 region: CASSPGINLGADTQYF. CDR3 coding DNA: TGTGCCAGTAGTCCCGGGATCAATCTAGGGGCAGATACGCAGTATTTT. The variable domain in full, completed from reference TRBV19 and TRBJ2-3, reads DGGITQSPKYLFRKEGQNVTLSCEQNLNHDAMYWYRQDPGQGLRLIYYSQIVNDFQKGDIAEGYSVSREKKESFPLTVTSAQKNPTAFYLCASSPGINLGADTQYFGPGTRLTVL.

V and J are TRBV9 and TRBJ1-2; D not resolved. This CDR3 has 13 residues. V was trimmed by 4 bases and J by 5 bases, leaving 12 bases between them. From germline, CDR1 is SGDLS and CDR2 YYNGEE. CDR3 in amino acids: CASSPRTGYGYTF. DNA for the CDR3: TGTGCCAGCAGCCCTCGCACGGGGTATGGCTACACCTTC.

The chain carries TRBV28 and TRBJ1-3; D might be TRBD1 (5 bases). CDR3 length: 16 residues. V lost 5 bases and J 0 bases, leaving 14 bases between the germline ends. Per germline, CDR1 MDHEN and CDR2 SYDVKM. The DNA for the CDR3 is TGTGCCAGCAGTCCCGAAGGGGAGATCTCTGGAAACACCATATATTTT. Its protein product is CASSPEGEISGNTIYF.

This chain links TRBV7-7 with TRBJ2-3; D unresolved. Germline-derived CDR1 and CDR2 are SSHAT and FNYEAQ (reference sequence). This CDR3 has 13 amino acids. Trimming removed 5 bases at V and 2 bases at J, with 8 bases between. CDR3 sequence (DNA): TGTGCCAGCAGCCCCTCCGACACAGATACGCAGTATTTT. Its translation is CASSPSDTDTQYF.

This chain joins TRBV30 and TRBJ2-7, with TRBD2 matching over 15 bases. The CDR3 is 18 residues long. Germline V CDR1 and CDR2: GTSNPN, SVGIG (reference sequence). The V gene end was trimmed by 3 bases and the J gene end by 7 bases; junction bases not matched to a gene: 16. In DNA form, the CDR3 reads TGTGCCTGGAGCGAGGGGACTAGCGGGGGGACCAGGGATGAGGAGCAGTACTTC. It specifies CAWSEGTSGGTRDEEQYF.

The chain combines TRBV6-1 with TRBJ1-5, with D possibly being TRBD1 (6 bases). The CDR3 loop spans 15 amino acids. Looked up from germline, CDR1 is MNHNS and CDR2 is SASEGT. Trimming removed 6 bases from V and 6 bases from J, with 18 bases in between. This chain's CDR3 is CASSHGGGTAQPQHF. In nucleotides, the CDR3 is TGTGCCAGCAGCCATGGGGGGGGCACGGCTCAGCCCCAGCATTTT.

A single count supports this clone. The chain has TRBV27 and TRBJ1-6; no clear D gene. V was cut by 6 bases and J by 0 bases, with 12 bases left in between. CDR3 length: 16 residues. Germline CDR1 MNHEY, CDR2 SMNVEV (reference sequence). CDR3 bases: TGTGCCAGCAGGGGGTGGCTTTTCTCCTATAATTCACCCCTCCACTTT. Protein sequence: CASRGWLFSYNSPLHF.

The chain combines TRBV25-1 with TRBJ2-1; possibly TRBD1 or TRBD2 for D (5 bases each). Germline V gene lookup returns CDR1 MGHDK and CDR2 SYGVNS. This CDR3 has 12 residues. The V gene lost 2 bases and the J gene lost 8 bases, with 7 bases spanning the gap. The CDR3 DNA follows: TGTGCCAGCAGTGAAGGGGGACATGAGCAGTTCTTC. Translated, it gives CASSEGGHEQFF.

The rearrangement joins TRBV30 to TRBJ1-5; 8 bases match TRBD1. The V gene's germline CDR1 is GTSNPN and CDR2 SVGIG (reference sequence). The CDR3 contains 17 residues. V was pared by 0 bases and J by 0 bases, with 7 bases of the junction left unmatched. The CDR3 nucleotides read TGTGCCTGGAGTGTACAGAGGACAGGGTTTAGCAATCAGCCCCAGCATTTT. Translation: CAWSVQRTGFSNQPQHF.

The chain combines TRBV6-1 with TRBJ1-5; 7 bases map to TRBD1. Trimming cost V 2 bases and J 2 bases; bases outside gene matches: 6. CDR1 and CDR2 (germline): MNHNS, SASEGT. The CDR3 has 16 residues. CDR3 nucleotides: TGTGCCAGCAGTGAAAGACAGGGTCGTGGCAATCAGCCCCAGCATTTT. It encodes CASSERQGRGNQPQHF.

This clone is a singleton in its sample. J is TRBJ1-2 and V is TRBV30; D uncertain. V was shortened by 5 bases and J by 8 bases, with 12 bases between the two germline ends. This CDR3 spans 11 amino acids. Germline V CDR1 and CDR2: GTSNPN, SVGIG (reference sequence). CDR3 coding DNA: TGTGCCTGGGAAAAGTTACCCGGCTACACCTTC. This translates into CAWEKLPGYTF. Looking up the rest from reference TRBV30 and TRBJ1-2 gives the full variable domain: SQTIHQWPATLVQPVGSPLSLECTVEGTSNPNLYWYRQAAGRGLQLLFYSVGIGQISSEVPQNLSASRPQDRQFILSSKKLLLSDSGFYLCAWEKLPGYTFGSGTRLTVV.

The rearrangement uses TRBV5-1 and TRBJ1-3, with D hard to call. Germline V lookup: CDR1 SGHRS, CDR2 YFSETQ. Trimming pared 0 bases from V and 4 bases from J, leaving 8 bases between. The CDR3 consists of 14 residues. The CDR3 reads CASSLAGEGNTIYF. The CDR3 nucleotides are TGCGCCAGCAGCTTGGCGGGCGAGGGAAACACCATATATTTT.

The chain combines TRBV6-5 with TRBJ1-1, with unresolved D. Looked up from germline, CDR1 is MNHEY and CDR2 is SVGAGI. This CDR3 region has 14 residues. V dropped 6 bases and J dropped 2 bases, with 13 bases sitting between them. This chain's CDR3 is CASRTDGPNTEAFF. The CDR3 DNA follows: TGTGCCAGCAGAACGGACGGGCCTAACACTGAAGCTTTCTTT.

This clone showed up just a few times. This chain joins TRBV29-1 and TRBJ1-1; tentatively, D is TRBD1 (5 bases). The CDR3 loop spans 11 amino acids. V was clipped by 5 bases and J by 9 bases, with 13 bases between them. CDR1 and CDR2 (germline): SQVTM, ANQGSEA. The CDR3 here is CSVNSGGKAFF. CDR3 in DNA: TGCAGCGTTAACTCCGGGGGGAAAGCTTTCTTT.

This clone was observed a handful of times. This chain uses TRBV30 with TRBJ2-3, with 7 bases fitting TRBD2. This CDR3 is 14 amino acids long. The V gene end was trimmed by 4 bases and the J gene end by 3 bases; junction bases not matched to a gene: 7. Per germline, CDR1 GTSNPN and CDR2 SVGIG (reference sequence). In DNA, the CDR3 is TGTGCCTGGAATCACCAGGGAGGGACAGATACGCAGTATTTT. Translation: CAWNHQGGTDTQYF.